The clone carrying this T cell receptor beta chain has just a few counts. A second PCR of about 6 to 11 cycles used a sample-barcoded 5' primer and a J-beta primer mix. Via MiXCR, TCRdb re-called the 5' RACE reads, giving one row per CDR3 protein. The sample has 1.4 million to 1.5 million distinct CDR3 sequences, approximately 38% seen once; the top ten hold roughly 7.7%. The entry originates in a study of blood T cells in healthy people across ages. This CDR3 has 15 residues. Germline loops: CDR1 MGHRA, CDR2 YSYEKL. V was clipped by 0 bases and J by 5 bases, with 13 bases between them. The sequence came from a woman aged 18-29 years in good health. The sample comprised blood. The chain couples TRBV4-1 to TRBJ2-5; D might be TRBD1 or TRBD2, each matching 5 bases. For the CDR3, the DNA is TGCGCCAGCAGCCAAGATGGGTCGTGGGGGGAGACCCAGTACTTC. Translation: CASSQDGSWGETQYF.